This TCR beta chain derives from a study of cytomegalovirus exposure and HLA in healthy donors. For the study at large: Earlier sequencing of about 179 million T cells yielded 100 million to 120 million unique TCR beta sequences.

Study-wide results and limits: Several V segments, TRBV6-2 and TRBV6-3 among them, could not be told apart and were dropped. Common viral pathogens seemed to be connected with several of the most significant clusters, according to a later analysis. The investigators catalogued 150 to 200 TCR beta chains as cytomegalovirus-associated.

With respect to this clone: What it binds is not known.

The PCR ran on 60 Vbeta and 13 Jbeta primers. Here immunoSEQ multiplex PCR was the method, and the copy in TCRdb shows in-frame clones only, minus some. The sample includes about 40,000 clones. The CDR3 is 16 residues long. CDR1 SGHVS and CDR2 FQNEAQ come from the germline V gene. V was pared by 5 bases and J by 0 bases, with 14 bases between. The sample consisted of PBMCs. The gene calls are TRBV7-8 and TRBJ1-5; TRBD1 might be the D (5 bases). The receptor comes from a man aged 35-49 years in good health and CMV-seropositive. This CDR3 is CASSPVGGISNQPQHF. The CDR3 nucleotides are TGTGCCAGCAGCCCCGTGGGGGGGATTAGCAATCAGCCCCAGCATTTT.